This T cell receptor (beta chain) is from a study of blood T cell repertoires in COVID-19. Across the study: Collection of acute and convalescent COVID-19 samples took place in the United States, Italy and Spain.

V lost 8 bases and J lost 8, with 18 bases in between. This CDR3 has 13 amino acids. In the authors' methods: Amplification with reference gene primers provided the estimates of nucleated cell counts. Sequenced by immunoSEQ multiplex PCR; TCRdb stores in-frame clones only, minus some. V, J and clone size reflect that table, while D and trimming were determined from the DNA. The data contain approximately 110,000 clones, 86% of them singletons. This TCR derives from a man aged 40-50 years with acute or convalescent COVID-19. The rearrangement uses TRBV12-3 or TRBV12-4 and TRBJ1-2; the D gene is possibly TRBD1 (6 bases). Sequencing was carried out using peripheral blood. The CDR3 is CASGTWGGGGYTF. For the CDR3, the DNA is TGTGCCAGCGGAACATGGGGGGGCGGCGGCTACACCTTC.